This is a list of T cell receptor beta chains from one sample in a study of cytomegalovirus exposure and HLA in healthy donors. Sequencing used immunoSEQ multiplex PCR; TCRdb keeps in-frame clones, though not all of them. The sample includes more than 200,000 clones, less than 95% of them seen just once. Source material: PBMCs. The source is a woman aged 25 to 39 in good health and CMV-seronegative. Both conserved end residues are part of each CDR3. The D gene is left open where the match is weak. Expanded clones are given a class, and other clones once, few, many or no size at all.

>TRBJ2-5|TRBD2|-|TRBV15
CATSSDLGSGRYQETQYF
>TRBJ2-2|-|-|TRBV7-2
CASSLSVSTMNTGELFF
>TRBJ2-7|-|-|TRBV5-4
CASNPGDGNEQYF
>TRBJ2-7|TRBD1|-|TRBV25-1
CASSEFHGTGGEQYF
>TRBJ2-1|-|-|TRBV19
CASSIPSNDEQFF
>TRBJ2-1|-|-|TRBV5-6
CASSLAKWGEQFF
>TRBJ1-1|-|-|TRBV4-3
CASSRGATNTEAFF
>TRBJ2-2|TRBD2|-|TRBV2
CASSSTLAGAVGELFF
>TRBJ2-7|TRBD2|-|TRBV7-2
CASTTRGGYEQYF
>TRBJ1-1|-|-|TRBV7-9
CASSLGVGGPVTEAFF
>TRBJ2-1|-|few|TRBV5-5
CASSLGAHTGEQFF
>TRBJ2-1|TRBD1|-|TRBV19
CASSIWGTGRNEQFF